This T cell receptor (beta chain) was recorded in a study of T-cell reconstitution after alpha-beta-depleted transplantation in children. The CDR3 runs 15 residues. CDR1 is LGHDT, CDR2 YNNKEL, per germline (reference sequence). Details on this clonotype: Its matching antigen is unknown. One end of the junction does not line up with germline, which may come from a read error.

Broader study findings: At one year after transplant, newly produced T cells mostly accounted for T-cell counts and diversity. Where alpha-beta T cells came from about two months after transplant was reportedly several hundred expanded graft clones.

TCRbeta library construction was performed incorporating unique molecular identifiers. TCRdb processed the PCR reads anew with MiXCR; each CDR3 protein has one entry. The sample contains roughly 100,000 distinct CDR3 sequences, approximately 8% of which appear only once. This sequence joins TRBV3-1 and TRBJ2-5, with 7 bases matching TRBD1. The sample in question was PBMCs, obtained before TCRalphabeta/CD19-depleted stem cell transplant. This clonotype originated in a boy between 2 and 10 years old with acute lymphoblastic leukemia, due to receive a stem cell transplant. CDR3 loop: CATSQGVRGDETQYF. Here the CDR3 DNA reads TGTGCCACCAGCCAGGGGGTCCGGGGCGATGAGACCCAGTACTTC.